The present TCR beta chain was sequenced within a study of T cell responses to AZD1222 COVID-19 vaccine. V lost 0 bases and J lost 7, with 10 bases in between. Germline CDR1 LGHDT, CDR2 YNNKEL (reference sequence). The CDR3 loop spans 14 amino acids. This clone was detected a few times. What it recognizes is unknown. Study observations and caveats: In a largely white British group with more females than males, clonal diversity was possibly underestimated. Regions left unmutated in variants are reportedly the target of nearly half of spike-specific TCRs.

Clones were sequenced by immunoSEQ multiplex PCR, and TCRdb holds only the in-frame ones, with some missing. The data show some 130,000 clones, 75% to 85% seen once. The TCR sequence derives from an adult who received the MenACWY meningococcal vaccine as a control. The chain couples TRBV3-1 (or the pseudogene TRBV3-2) to TRBJ1-3, with D possibly matching TRBD1 (5 bases). Sequences were derived from peripheral blood, sampled 28 days after the second dose of the MenACWY control vaccine. This chain's CDR3 is CASSQEGLRNTIYF. The CDR3 coding sequence is TGTGCCAGCAGCCAAGAGGGACTTCGGAACACCATATATTTT.